This TCR beta chain was identified in a study of blood T cells in healthy people across ages. This clonotype has a single count. Germline CDR1 and CDR2: DFQATT and SNEGSKA (reference sequence). The CDR3 loop spans 14 amino acids. V shed 5 bases, J shed 5 bases, and the junction held 6 bases outside the gene matches. Every donor gave ten milliliters of peripheral blood. Isolation recovered at least 6.5 million PBMCs from every sample. Sample-barcoded 5' priming and a J-beta primer mix drove a second PCR of roughly 7 to 11 cycles. Each cDNA molecule was tagged by a template-switch adaptor that had 12 random nucleotides. MiXCR, run by TCRdb on the 5' RACE reads, gives a single entry per CDR3 protein. Here the sample spans 1.5 million to 2 million distinct CDR3 sequences, 49% being singletons.

The origin of this receptor is a woman aged 35 to 49 in good health. This rearrangement joins TRBV20-1 to TRBJ2-3; 11 nucleotides line up with TRBD2. What was sequenced was blood. CDR3 sequence reads: CSAETGLAGDTQYF. The CDR3 coding sequence is TGCAGTGCTGAAACAGGACTAGCGGGAGATACGCAGTATTTT.